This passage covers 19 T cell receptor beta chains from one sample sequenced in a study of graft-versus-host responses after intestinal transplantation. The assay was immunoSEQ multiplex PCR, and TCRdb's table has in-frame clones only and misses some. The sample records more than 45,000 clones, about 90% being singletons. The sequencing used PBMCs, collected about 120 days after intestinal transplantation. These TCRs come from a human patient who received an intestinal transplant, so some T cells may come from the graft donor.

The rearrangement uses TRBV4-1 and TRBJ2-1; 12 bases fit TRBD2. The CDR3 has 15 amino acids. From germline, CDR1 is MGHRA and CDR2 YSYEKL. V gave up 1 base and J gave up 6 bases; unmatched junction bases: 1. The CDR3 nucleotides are TGCGCCAGCAGCCAAGGACTAGCGGGAGCCAATGAGCAGTTCTTC. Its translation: CASSQGLAGANEQFF.

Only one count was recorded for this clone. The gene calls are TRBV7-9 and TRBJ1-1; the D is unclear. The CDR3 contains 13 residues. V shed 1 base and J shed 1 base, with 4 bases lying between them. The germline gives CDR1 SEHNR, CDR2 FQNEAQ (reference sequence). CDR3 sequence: CASSLEQNTEAFF. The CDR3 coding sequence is TGTGCCAGCAGCTTAGAACAGAACACTGAAGCTTTCTTT.

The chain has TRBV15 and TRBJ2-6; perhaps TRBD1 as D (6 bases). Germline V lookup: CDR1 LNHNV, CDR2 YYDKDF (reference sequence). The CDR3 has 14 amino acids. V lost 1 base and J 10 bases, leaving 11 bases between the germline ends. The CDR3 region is CATSRVGQGNVLTF. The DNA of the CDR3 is TGTGCCACCAGCAGAGTGGGACAAGGTAACGTCCTGACTTTC.

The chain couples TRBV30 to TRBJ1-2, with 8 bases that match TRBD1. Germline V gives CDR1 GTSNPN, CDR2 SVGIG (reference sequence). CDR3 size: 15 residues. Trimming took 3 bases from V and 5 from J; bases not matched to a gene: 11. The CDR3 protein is CAWRDREGKLYGYTF. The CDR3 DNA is TGTGCCTGGAGGGACAGGGAGGGCAAGCTTTATGGCTACACCTTC.

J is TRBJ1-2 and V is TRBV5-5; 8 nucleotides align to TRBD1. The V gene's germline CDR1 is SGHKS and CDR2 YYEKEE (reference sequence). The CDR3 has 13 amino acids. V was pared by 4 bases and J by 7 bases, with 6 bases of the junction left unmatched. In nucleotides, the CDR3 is TGTGCCAGCAGCCGTCAGGACAGGGCTGGCTACACCTTC. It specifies CASSRQDRAGYTF.

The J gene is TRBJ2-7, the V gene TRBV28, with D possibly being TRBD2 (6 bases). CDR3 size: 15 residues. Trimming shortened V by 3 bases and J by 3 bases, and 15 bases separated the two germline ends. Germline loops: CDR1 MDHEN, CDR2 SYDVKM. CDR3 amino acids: CASSLGTLGSYEQYF. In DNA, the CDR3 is TGTGCCAGCAGTTTGGGGACTCTCGGTAGCTACGAGCAGTACTTC.

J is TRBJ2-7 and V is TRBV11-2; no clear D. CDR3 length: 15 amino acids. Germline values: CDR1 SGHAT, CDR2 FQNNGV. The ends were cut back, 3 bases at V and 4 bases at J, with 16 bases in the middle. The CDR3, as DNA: TGTGCCAGCAGCTTGGGTGGGCGGCGCAGATACGAGCAGTACTTC. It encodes CASSLGGRRRYEQYF.

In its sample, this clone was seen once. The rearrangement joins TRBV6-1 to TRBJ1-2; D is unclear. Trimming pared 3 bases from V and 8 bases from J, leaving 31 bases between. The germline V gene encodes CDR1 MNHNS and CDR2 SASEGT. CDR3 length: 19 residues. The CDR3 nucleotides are TGTGCCAGCAGTGATACCCTGACGTGGTCTTGGGCCGGGTTCGAGGGCTACACCTTC. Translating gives CASSDTLTWSWAGFEGYTF.

The CDR3 spells CASSVGSFSEAFF. CDR3 coding DNA: TGTGCCAGTAGCGTAGGGAGTTTCTCTGAAGCTTTCTTT. J is TRBJ1-1 and V is TRBV19; D is uncertain. Germline V CDR1 and CDR2: LNHDA, SQIVND (reference sequence). The V end lost 6 bases, the J end lost 6 bases, and 14 bases lay between the germline ends. The CDR3 runs to 13 residues. Full variable domain (remainder filled in from reference TRBV19 and TRBJ1-1): DGGITQSPKYLFRKEGQNVTLSCEQNLNHDAMYWYRQDPGQGLRLIYYSQIVNDFQKGDIAEGYSVSREKKESFPLTVTSAQKNPTAFYLCASSVGSFSEAFFGQGTRLTVV.

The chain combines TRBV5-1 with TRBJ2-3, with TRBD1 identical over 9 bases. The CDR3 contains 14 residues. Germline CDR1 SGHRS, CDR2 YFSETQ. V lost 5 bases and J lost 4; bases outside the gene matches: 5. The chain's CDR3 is CASSGRQGADTQYF. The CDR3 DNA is TGCGCCAGCAGTGGGAGACAGGGGGCAGATACGCAGTATTTT.

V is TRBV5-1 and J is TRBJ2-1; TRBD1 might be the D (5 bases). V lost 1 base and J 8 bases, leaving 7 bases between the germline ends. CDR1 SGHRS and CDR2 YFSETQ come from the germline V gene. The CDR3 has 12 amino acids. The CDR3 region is CASSLRGYEQFF. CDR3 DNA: TGCGCCAGCAGCTTGAGGGGTTATGAGCAGTTCTTC. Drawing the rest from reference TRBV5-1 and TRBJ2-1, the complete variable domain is KAGVTQTPRYLIKTRGQQVTLSCSPISGHRSVSWYQQTPGQGLQFLFEYFSETQRNKGNFPGRFSGRQFSNSRSEMNVSTLELGDSALYLCASSLRGYEQFFGPGTRLTVL.

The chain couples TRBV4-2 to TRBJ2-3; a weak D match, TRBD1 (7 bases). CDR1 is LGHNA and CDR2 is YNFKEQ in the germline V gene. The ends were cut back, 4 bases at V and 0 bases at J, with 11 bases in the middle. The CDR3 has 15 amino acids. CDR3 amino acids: CASSLTGTSTDTQYF. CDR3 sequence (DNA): TGTGCCAGCAGCCTGACAGGGACTAGCACAGATACGCAGTATTTT.

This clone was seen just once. The CDR3 here is CASSPPRTGTDTQYF. DNA of the CDR3: TGTGCCAGCTCACCACCGAGGACAGGCACAGATACGCAGTATTTT. The J gene is TRBJ2-3, the V gene TRBV18; TRBD1 is a possible D gene (6 bases). The V gene lost 0 bases and the J gene lost 1 base, with 8 bases spanning the gap. The CDR3 loop spans 15 amino acids. Germline values: CDR1 KGHSH, CDR2 LQKENI.

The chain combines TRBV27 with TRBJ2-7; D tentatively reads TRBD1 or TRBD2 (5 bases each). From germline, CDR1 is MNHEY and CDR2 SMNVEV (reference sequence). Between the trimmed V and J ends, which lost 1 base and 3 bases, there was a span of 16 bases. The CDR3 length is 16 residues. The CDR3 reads CASSLLAGTYLYEQYF. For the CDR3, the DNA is TGTGCCAGCAGTTTATTGGCCGGGACCTACCTCTACGAGCAGTACTTC.

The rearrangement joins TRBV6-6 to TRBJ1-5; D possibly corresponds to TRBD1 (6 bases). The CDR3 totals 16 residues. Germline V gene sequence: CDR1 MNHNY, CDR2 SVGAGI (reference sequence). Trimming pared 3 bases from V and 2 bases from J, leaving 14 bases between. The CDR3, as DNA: TGTGCCAGCAGTTATCTTGGGGGCGCGGGCAATCAGCCCCAGCATTTT. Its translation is CASSYLGGAGNQPQHF.

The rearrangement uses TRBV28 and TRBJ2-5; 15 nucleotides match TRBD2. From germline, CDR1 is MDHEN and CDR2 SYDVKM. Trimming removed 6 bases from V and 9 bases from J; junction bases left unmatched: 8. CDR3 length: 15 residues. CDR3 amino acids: CASSPGLAGGWAQYF. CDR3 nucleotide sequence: TGTGCCAGCAGCCCGGGACTAGCGGGAGGATGGGCCCAGTACTTC.

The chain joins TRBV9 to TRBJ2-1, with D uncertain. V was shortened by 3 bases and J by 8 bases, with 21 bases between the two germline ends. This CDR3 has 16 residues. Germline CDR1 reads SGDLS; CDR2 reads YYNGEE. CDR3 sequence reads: CASSASMAIAADEQFF. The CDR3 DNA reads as TGTGCCAGCAGCGCCTCTATGGCAATTGCGGCCGATGAGCAGTTCTTC.

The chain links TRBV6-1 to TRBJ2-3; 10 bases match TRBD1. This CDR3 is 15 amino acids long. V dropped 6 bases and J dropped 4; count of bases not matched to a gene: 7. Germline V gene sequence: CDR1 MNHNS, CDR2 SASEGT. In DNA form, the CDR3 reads TGTGCCAGCAGCGTCGCGACAGGGGGCGCAGATACGCAGTATTTT. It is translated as CASSVATGGADTQYF.

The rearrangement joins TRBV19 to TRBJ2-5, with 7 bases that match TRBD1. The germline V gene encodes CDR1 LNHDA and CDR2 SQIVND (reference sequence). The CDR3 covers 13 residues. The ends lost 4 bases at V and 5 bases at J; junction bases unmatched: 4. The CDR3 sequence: CASSTVRGETQYF. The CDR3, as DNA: TGTGCCAGTAGTACGGTCAGGGGGGAGACCCAGTACTTC.